These T cell receptor beta chains were read from a single sample in a study of T cell clones after liver transplantation. Libraries were prepared by immunoSEQ multiplex PCR; TCRdb keeps only in-frame clonotypes and omits some of them. In the table there are around 76,000 clones, about four fifths of which are singletons. Sequenced material: CD4+ T cells from blood, taken 12 months after liver transplant. Receptors originate from a human patient who received a liver transplant. The graft donor may be the source of some T cells. Each CDR3 is given without its conserved first and last residue. The order of the fields is J gene, V gene, clone size, D gene, CDR3 protein. A D gene is named only where the DNA matches it firmly. Where a row states a size, it is once, few, many or the class of an expanded clone; other rows omit it.

J: TRBJ2-1; V: TRBV19; size: NA; D: TRBD2; CDR3: ASSLREFTNEQF
J: TRBJ1-3; V: TRBV5-1; size: NA; D: NA; CDR3: ASSLGPNSGNTIY
J: TRBJ1-5; V: TRBV29-1; size: NA; D: NA; CDR3: SVGWGNQPQH
J: TRBJ1-2; V: TRBV6-5; size: once; D: NA; CDR3: ASSPLRGGYT
J: TRBJ1-1; V: TRBV5-4; size: once; D: TRBD1; CDR3: ASSLGGGQGAGSTEAF
J: TRBJ2-1; V: TRBV18; size: NA; D: TRBD2; CDR3: ASSPIGLAGYNEQF
J: TRBJ1-5; V: TRBV28; size: NA; D: NA; CDR3: ASSRGGGYSNQPQH
J: TRBJ2-5; V: TRBV18; size: NA; D: TRBD2; CDR3: ASSPGLATQETQY
J: TRBJ1-4; V: TRBV2; size: few; D: TRBD1; CDR3: ASTGTGVSGLF
J: TRBJ1-3; V: TRBV5-6; size: once; D: NA; CDR3: ASSLRGLGNTIY
J: TRBJ2-7; V: TRBV6-1; size: NA; D: NA; CDR3: ASSEAWGQDYEQY
J: TRBJ1-3; V: TRBV28; size: NA; D: NA; CDR3: ASSSGTETGNTIY
J: TRBJ1-1; V: TRBV27; size: NA; D: TRBD1; CDR3: ASSLDRVSGTEAF
J: TRBJ2-3; V: TRBV5-1; size: NA; D: NA; CDR3: ASSLLPRPDTQY
J: TRBJ2-1; V: TRBV5-4; size: NA; D: TRBD2; CDR3: ASSTGGGDSYNEQF
J: TRBJ2-1; V: TRBV5-1; size: NA; D: NA; CDR3: ASSFGSRDEQF
J: TRBJ1-4; V: TRBV18; size: NA; D: NA; CDR3: ASSPSSGRRNEKLF
J: TRBJ2-1; V: TRBV7-2; size: NA; D: NA; CDR3: ASSLWQGTYNEQF
J: TRBJ2-2; V: TRBV28; size: NA; D: NA; CDR3: ASSTLVRTGELF
J: TRBJ2-7; V: TRBV4-3; size: few; D: NA; CDR3: ASSQDILAYEQY
J: TRBJ1-3; V: TRBV5-1; size: NA; D: NA; CDR3: ASSLGGDSGNTIY
J: TRBJ2-5; V: TRBV5-1; size: NA; D: NA; CDR3: ASSWRVVAAQGETQY
J: NA; V: TRBV7-2; size: NA; D: NA; CDR3: ASSLGAPYEQY
J: TRBJ2-1; V: TRBV6-4; size: NA; D: NA; CDR3: ASSGGSYNEQF
J: TRBJ1-5; V: TRBV2; size: once; D: NA; CDR3: ASSEFMGNQPQH
J: TRBJ2-1; V: TRBV5-1; size: NA; D: TRBD2; CDR3: ASSQTSGPWDEQF
J: TRBJ2-3; V: TRBV4-3; size: NA; D: TRBD2; CDR3: ASSQGGLAGGDTQY
J: TRBJ2-1; V: TRBV18; size: NA; D: NA; CDR3: ASSHIRGGSGNEQF
J: TRBJ1-4; V: TRBV6-5; size: NA; D: NA; CDR3: ASRRGWTNEKLF
J: TRBJ2-3; V: TRBV5-6; size: NA; D: NA; CDR3: ASSLGGLGDTQY
J: TRBJ2-1; V: TRBV11-2; size: NA; D: NA; CDR3: ASSLTGTLSKQF
J: TRBJ2-7; V: TRBV5-8; size: NA; D: NA; CDR3: ASSRGSLGSYEQY
J: TRBJ1-1; V: TRBV28; size: NA; D: NA; CDR3: GARHLNTEAF
J: TRBJ1-1; V: TRBV28; size: few; D: NA; CDR3: ASSLFMRGTEAF
J: TRBJ1-5; V: TRBV7-2; size: NA; D: NA; CDR3: ASSLAAEFNQPQH
J: TRBJ1-2; V: TRBV27; size: NA; D: NA; CDR3: ASARTTGRDGYT
J: TRBJ2-2; V: TRBV18; size: NA; D: NA; CDR3: ASSPQAAGANTGELF
J: TRBJ1-4; V: TRBV6-1; size: NA; D: NA; CDR3: ASSEVVRAGEKLF
J: TRBJ1-5; V: TRBV28; size: NA; D: NA; CDR3: ASSLINQPQH
J: TRBJ1-1; V: TRBV28; size: NA; D: NA; CDR3: ASSSSSLGGTEAF
J: TRBJ2-2; V: TRBV27; size: NA; D: TRBD1; CDR3: ASSLSRRTGGTGELF
J: TRBJ1-1; V: TRBV5-6; size: NA; D: TRBD1; CDR3: ASSLPRTGMNTEAF
J: TRBJ2-1; V: TRBV4-3; size: NA; D: TRBD2; CDR3: ASSRAPMGTSGTNEQF
J: TRBJ2-7; V: TRBV28; size: NA; D: TRBD2; CDR3: ASSRAGGGSYEQY
J: TRBJ2-7; V: TRBV27; size: NA; D: TRBD2; CDR3: ASSHTSGRGLRSSYEQY
J: TRBJ1-1; V: TRBV18; size: few; D: NA; CDR3: ASSPREGMNTEAF
J: TRBJ1-1; V: TRBV4-1; size: few; D: NA; CDR3: ASRGILRDTEAF
J: TRBJ2-7; V: TRBV27; size: NA; D: NA; CDR3: ASSLIGRGGGQY
J: TRBJ1-2; V: TRBV2; size: NA; D: NA; CDR3: ASTPGSSANYGYT
J: TRBJ1-2; V: TRBV5-4; size: NA; D: NA; CDR3: ASSLLGGAFGYT